What follows describes a single T cell receptor beta chain. TCRbeta library preparation incorporated unique molecular identifiers. Each CDR3 protein is one row after TCRdb ran MiXCR on the PCR reads. The table includes some 500,000 distinct CDR3 sequences, roughly 18% detected once. This sample is drawn from a study of T-cell reconstitution after alpha-beta-depleted transplantation in children. Trimming removed 4 bases from V and 4 bases from J; junction bases left unmatched: 11. Germline CDR1 reads MNHEY; CDR2 reads SMNVEV (reference sequence). The CDR3 extends over 17 amino acids. The specimen comprised PBMCs from the stem cell graft donor, sampled from the stem cell graft. The rearrangement joins TRBV27 to TRBJ2-1; 9 nucleotides match TRBD2. The sequence derives from a human donor who donated a stem cell graft to a child with acute lymphoblastic leukemia. The CDR3 sequence: CASSSVEVAGAYNEQFF. In nucleotides, the CDR3 is TGTGCCAGCAGTTCCGTTGAGGTAGCGGGGGCTTACAATGAGCAGTTCTTC.